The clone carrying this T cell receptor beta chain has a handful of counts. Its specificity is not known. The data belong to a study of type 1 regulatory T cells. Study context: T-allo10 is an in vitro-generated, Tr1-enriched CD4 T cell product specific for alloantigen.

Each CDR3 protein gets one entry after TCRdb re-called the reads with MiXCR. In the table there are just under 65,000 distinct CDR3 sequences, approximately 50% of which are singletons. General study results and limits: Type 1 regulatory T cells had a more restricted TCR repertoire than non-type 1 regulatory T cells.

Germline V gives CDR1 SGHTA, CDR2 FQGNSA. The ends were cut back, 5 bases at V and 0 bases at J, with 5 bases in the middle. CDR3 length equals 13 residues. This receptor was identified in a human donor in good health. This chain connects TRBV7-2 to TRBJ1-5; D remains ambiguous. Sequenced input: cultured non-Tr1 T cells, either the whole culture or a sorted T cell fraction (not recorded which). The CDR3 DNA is TGTGCCAGCAGCCAGAATAGCAATCAGCCCCAGCATTTT. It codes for CASSQNSNQPQHF.